The 18 T cell receptor beta chains given below trace back to one sample, sequenced in a study of blood T cell repertoires in COVID-19. Some clones are missing from TCRdb's copy, which holds only in-frame ones; the method was immunoSEQ multiplex PCR. The sample lists approximately 260,000 clones, roughly nine tenths occurring once. Input material: peripheral blood. The receptors stem from a man aged 55 to 70 who had recovered from COVID-19.

The chain combines TRBV5-1 with TRBJ1-6; TRBD1 is a possible D gene (5 bases). CDR3 length equals 14 residues. V was pared by 0 bases and J by 8 bases, with 9 bases between. Germline loops: CDR1 SGHRS, CDR2 YFSETQ. As DNA, the CDR3 is TGCGCCAGCAGCTTGGCAGGGTACTATTCACCCCTCCACTTT. Translation: CASSLAGYYSPLHF.

The chain employs TRBV27 and TRBJ2-3; the D gene is possibly TRBD2 (6 bases). The CDR3 is 15 amino acids. Trimming took 6 bases from V and 3 from J, leaving 16 bases between them. Germline V CDR1 and CDR2: MNHEY, SMNVEV (reference sequence). The CDR3 is CASSPGSSGTDTQYF. CDR3 coding DNA: TGTGCCAGCAGCCCCGGGTCCAGCGGGACAGATACGCAGTATTTT.

This chain uses TRBV18 with TRBJ2-7, with 8 bases lining up with TRBD2. The CDR3 runs 16 residues. Germline V CDR1 and CDR2: KGHSH, LQKENI. Losses at the gene ends were 2 bases for V and 2 bases for J; bases not matched to a gene: 8. The CDR3 loop is CASSPVQTGGPYEQYF. The CDR3 bases are TGTGCCAGCTCACCAGTGCAAACGGGGGGGCCCTACGAGCAGTACTTC.

The rearrangement joins TRBV11-3 to TRBJ2-1, with 8 bases aligning to TRBD2. With 5 bases clipped from V and 4 bases from J, the junction kept 7 bases outside the gene matches. CDR3 length: 15 residues. Germline V gene lookup returns CDR1 SGHNT and CDR2 YENEEA. CDR3 in DNA: TGTGCCAGCAGCCACGGGGGGGCATATTACAATGAGCAGTTCTTC. Its translation is CASSHGGAYYNEQFF.

This clone was observed a handful of times. Here the CDR3 reads CACGEGAYSNQPQHF. CDR3 sequence (DNA): TGTGCCTGTGGAGAGGGCGCTTATAGCAATCAGCCCCAGCATTTT. The V gene is TRBV30, the J gene TRBJ1-5; D remains unclear. The germline V gene has CDR1 GTSNPN and CDR2 SVGIG (reference sequence). There are 15 residues in the CDR3. Trimming removed 6 bases at V and 0 bases at J, with 15 bases between.

The V and J genes are TRBV10-3 and TRBJ1-1; D is possibly TRBD1 (5 bases). Germline CDR1 reads ENHRY; CDR2 reads SYGVKD. This CDR3 spans 15 amino acids. The V end was cut by 0 bases, the J end by 1 base, with 9 bases between. The CDR3 DNA reads TGTGCCATCAGTGAGTCGGGGGGAAGGAACACTGAAGCTTTCTTT. It specifies CAISESGGRNTEAFF.

The V and J genes are TRBV5-4 and TRBJ2-3; perhaps TRBD2 as D (6 bases). CDR3 length: 12 residues. The germline CDR1 and CDR2 sequences are SGHNT and YYREEE (reference sequence). V lost 3 bases to trimming and J lost 4 bases, with 6 bases between them. CDR3 in amino acids: CASSSGADTQYF. The CDR3 DNA follows: TGTGCCAGCAGCTCGGGGGCAGATACGCAGTATTTT.

This chain connects TRBV7-7 to TRBJ2-5; D possibly corresponds to TRBD2 (5 bases). Germline values: CDR1 SSHAT, CDR2 FNYEAQ (reference sequence). Trimming took 1 base from V and 3 from J, leaving 9 bases between them. CDR3 size: 14 residues. DNA for the CDR3: TGTGCCAGCAGCTTAGGAGGAGGAAAAGAGACCCAGTACTTC. The encoded protein is CASSLGGGKETQYF.

The V call is TRBV6-2 or TRBV6-3, the J call TRBJ1-5; D is unclear. The CDR3 sequence is 16 residues long. Germline V gene sequence: CDR1 MNHEY, CDR2 SVGEGT. Trimming stripped 0 bases from V and 2 bases from J, with 11 bases between. The CDR3 here is CASSYSPGIGNQPQHF. The CDR3 DNA reads as TGTGCCAGCAGTTACTCGCCCGGGATCGGCAATCAGCCCCAGCATTTT.

The chain couples TRBV4-1 to TRBJ2-3, with 10 bases lining up with TRBD2. The germline V gene has CDR1 MGHRA and CDR2 YSYEKL. V trimming: 0 bases; J trimming: 6 bases; junction bases outside the gene matches: 12. The CDR3 runs 18 residues. The CDR3 loop is CASSQEDLAGASLDTQYF. The CDR3 nucleotides read TGCGCCAGCAGCCAAGAGGATCTAGCGGGGGCCTCATTGGATACGCAGTATTTT.

V gene TRBV19 combines with J gene TRBJ1-2; D gene unclear. CDR3 size: 14 residues. Trimming shortened V by 5 bases and J by 0 bases, and 10 bases separated the two germline ends. Germline V gives CDR1 LNHDA, CDR2 SQIVND (reference sequence). The CDR3 loop is CASSPLLTNYGYTF. CDR3 DNA sequence: TGTGCCAGTAGTCCTTTACTGACTAACTATGGCTACACCTTC.

V gene TRBV5-5 combines with J gene TRBJ1-4; 7 nucleotides match TRBD1. Per the germline V gene, CDR1 is SGHKS and CDR2 is YYEKEE (reference sequence). This CDR3 is built from 19 residues. The V and J ends lost 2 bases and 5 bases, in that order; junction bases with no gene match: 18. The CDR3 nucleotides read TGTGCCAGCAGCTTTCGTACGGGTTTGGGACAGCTGCTCAATGAAAAACTGTTTTTT. Protein: CASSFRTGLGQLLNEKLFF.

The rearrangement links TRBV9 to TRBJ2-7, with 7 bases lining up with TRBD2. The CDR3 is 15 amino acids. The trim removed 0 bases at V and 4 bases at J, leaving 7 bases unmatched. Per germline, CDR1 SGDLS and CDR2 YYNGEE. The CDR3 loop is CASSVGVGGLYEQYF. In DNA, the CDR3 is TGTGCCAGCAGCGTAGGGGTGGGGGGACTATACGAGCAGTACTTC.

The CDR3 loop reads CATSDRTGGAGNEQFF. CDR3 nucleotides: TGTGCCACCAGTGACAGGACAGGGGGCGCTGGGAATGAGCAGTTCTTC. The rearrangement joins TRBV24-1 to TRBJ2-1, with 11 nucleotides matching TRBD1. In germline, CDR1 is KGHDR, CDR2 SFDVKD. V was clipped by 4 bases and J by 7 bases; unmatched bases: 8. This CDR3 is 16 amino acids long.

The chain carries TRBV3-1 (or the pseudogene TRBV3-2) and TRBJ2-1; TRBD2 agrees at 11 bases. Per the germline V gene, CDR1 is LGHDT and CDR2 is YNNKEL (reference sequence). The CDR3 extends over 17 amino acids. V shed 2 bases, J shed 7 bases, and the junction held 10 bases outside the gene matches. The CDR3 is CASSQRISGGATNEQFF. In nucleotides, the CDR3 is TGTGCCAGCAGCCAAAGGATTAGCGGGGGGGCCACGAATGAGCAGTTCTTC.

The V gene is TRBV7-9, the J gene TRBJ2-7; the D is unclear. This CDR3 is built from 13 residues. The V end lost 1 base, the J end lost 3 bases, and 7 bases lay between the germline ends. Germline V gene data show CDR1 as SEHNR and CDR2 as FQNEAQ (reference sequence). CDR3 protein: CASSLGPFYEQYF. Here the CDR3 DNA reads TGTGCCAGCAGCTTAGGGCCGTTCTACGAGCAGTACTTC. Combining the CDR3 with reference TRBV7-9 and TRBJ2-7 gives the whole variable domain DTGVSQNPRHKITKRGQNVTFRCDPISEHNRLYWYRQTLGQGPEFLTYFQNEAQLEKSRLLSDRFSAERPKGSFSTLEIQRTEQGDSAMYLCASSLGPFYEQYFGPGTRLTVT.

Remarks on this clone: Distinct nucleotide sequences in the sample also encode this CDR3. This chain connects TRBV2 to TRBJ1-5; D gene unclear. The germline gives CDR1 SNHLY, CDR2 FYNNEI. V dropped 1 base and J dropped 5 bases, with 6 bases sitting between them. This CDR3 is 13 amino acids long. CDR3 DNA sequence: TGTGCCAGCAGTGAAGGGAGGTATCAGCCCCAGCATTTT. This codes for CASSEGRYQPQHF. Supplemented by reference TRBV2 and TRBJ1-5, the full variable domain reads EPEVTQTPSHQVTQMGQEVILRCVPISNHLYFYWYRQILGQKVEFLVSFYNNEISEKSEIFDDQFSVERPDGSNFTLKIRSTKLEDSAMYFCASSEGRYQPQHFGDGTRLSIL.

This chain uses TRBV6-1 with TRBJ1-2; 9 positions match TRBD1. The CDR3 extends over 14 amino acids. The junction had 5 bases not matched to a gene; V was cut back by 2 bases and J by 7 bases. Germline CDR1 is MNHNS and CDR2 is SASEGT. CDR3 residues: CASSEMTGGGGYTF. Here the CDR3 DNA reads TGTGCCAGCAGTGAAATGACAGGGGGAGGTGGCTACACCTTC.